The present TCR beta chain was sequenced within a study of shared clonotypes between healthy human individuals. Study in general: The donor group consisted of two women and a few men, aged 18 to 49. A donor's plate count was three for CD4 naive and three for CD4 memory; CD8 naive had two and CD8 memory one.

CD45RO-negative CD8 cells positively selected for CCR7 made up the naive population, which excluded terminally differentiated effector memory CD45RA+ cells. Among the donors, all were Caucasian adults who lived in Nashville, Tennessee. The method was immunoSEQ multiplex PCR; TCRdb's version includes in-frame clones alone and lacks a portion of them. Among around 2,100,000 clones listed, about 94% were seen once. Points on this clone: Its antigen is not identified.

General study results and limits: Clonotype sharing among donors likely depends on sequencing depth.

The length of the CDR3 is 16 residues. CDR1 is SGDLS, CDR2 YYNGEE, per germline. V shed 3 bases and J 7 bases; nucleotides not matched to a gene: 10. Sequencing was carried out using naive CD8+ T cells sorted from blood. The receptor was isolated from a man between 18 and 29 years old in good health. J is TRBJ2-7 and V is TRBV9, with TRBD2 identical over 13 bases. The CDR3 region has the DNA TGTGCCAGCAGCGAGTCGGGACTAGCGGGAACTGGTGAGCAGTACTTC. This gives the protein CASSESGLAGTGEQYF.